This T cell receptor beta chain was recorded in a study of human T cells and chemical hapten exposure. V shed 0 bases and J shed 3 bases, with 3 bases lying between them. This CDR3 region has 12 residues. The germline V gene has CDR1 DFQATT and CDR2 SNEGSKA (reference sequence). Original processing notes: Samples ranged from about 23,224 to 690,600 TCRs, with a median of roughly 95,000. TCRdb processed the RACE reads anew with MiXCR; each CDR3 protein has one entry. The V and J calls shown here were made by TCRdb, not taken from the authors' results. The profile covers some 65,000 distinct CDR3 sequences, with around 6.5% appearing a single time and under 4.5% taken by the ten largest. Study-wide results and limits: Following DPC sensitization, TCRs present above 1 in 1000 frequency showed no change.

Time point in this sample: healthy volunteer bleed at 6 weeks. Someone pulled total RNA out of unfractionated whole blood. This clonotype has more than one count but fewer than ten. Its antigen is unidentified. The genes are TRBV20-1 and TRBJ1-5; D remains unclear. The material sequenced was whole blood. The TCR originated in a female donor in good health. Some clones in this sample may be carry-over from other donors' samples. CDR3 coding DNA: TGCAGTGCTAGAGATCCCAATCAGCCCCAGCATTTT. It is translated as CSARDPNQPQHF.